The rows below give T cell receptor beta chains drawn from one sample of a study of STAT3 mutations in large granular lymphocyte leukemia. Sequenced by immunoSEQ multiplex PCR; TCRdb stores in-frame clones only, minus some. Of approximately 42,000 clones detected, about 81% appear once; the ten largest clones hold 0.4% to 0.55%. The sample was PBMCs. The source of these receptors is a human donor with T large granular lymphocyte leukemia. Some clones in this sample may be carry-over from other donors' samples. CDR3s include the opening cysteine and the closing phenylalanine or tryptophan. D genes are given only for firm matches. A row's size may be missing; if present it is once, few, many or a size class.

TRBJ2-7,-,-,TRBV9,CASSVAQGSPYEQYF,TGTGCCAGCAGCGTAGCGCAGGGGTCGCCCTACGAGCAGTACTTC
TRBJ1-1,TRBD1,-,TRBV5-4,CASSQGGQGLDTEAFF,TGTGCCAGCAGCCAGGGGGGACAGGGGCTGGACACTGAAGCTTTCTTT
TRBJ1-1,-,-,TRBV2,CASKSRRIEAFF,TGTGCCAGCAAGTCCCGGCGTATTGAAGCTTTCTTT
TRBJ2-7,TRBD1,-,TRBV19,CASSRGQGYEQYF,TGTGCCAGTAGCCGGGGACAGGGGTACGAGCAGTACTTC
TRBJ2-6,TRBD1,-,TRBV18,CASSLLDRGLAGANVLTF,TGTGCCAGCTCACTACTGGACAGGGGGCTAGCTGGGGCCAACGTCCTGACTTTC
TRBJ1-5,-,-,TRBV4-1,CASSHQDLGSNQPQHF,TGCGCCAGCAGCCACCAGGACCTAGGAAGCAATCAGCCCCAGCATTTT
TRBJ2-1,-,-,TRBV4-2,CASSHRENEQFF,TGTGCCAGCAGTCACCGGGAAAATGAGCAGTTCTTC
TRBJ1-5,TRBD1,-,TRBV6-1,CASSGRQGSTNQPQHF,TGTGCCAGCAGTGGCCGACAGGGGAGTACCAATCAGCCCCAGCATTTT
TRBJ2-3,TRBD2,-,TRBV19,CASSEGAGLTDTQYF,TGTGCCAGTAGTGAAGGAGCGGGGCTTACAGATACGCAGTATTTT
TRBJ2-7,-,-,TRBV10-3,CAISGSDTYEQYF,TGTGCCATCAGTGGTTCAGATACCTACGAGCAGTACTTC
TRBJ1-5,-,-,TRBV7-2,CASSPGVGNQPQHF,TGTGCCAGCAGCCCAGGGGTGGGCAATCAGCCCCAGCATTTT
TRBJ2-1,-,few,TRBV11-2,CASSLDSNEQFF,TGTGCCAGCAGCTTAGACAGCAATGAGCAGTTCTTC
TRBJ1-5,-,-,TRBV6-1,CASSERGLNQPQHF,TGTGCCAGCAGTGAACGTGGGTTAAATCAGCCCCAGCATTTT
TRBJ2-1,TRBD1,-,TRBV5-1,CASSRDRVSYNEQFF,TGCGCCAGCAGCCGAGACAGGGTCTCCTACAATGAGCAGTTCTTC
TRBJ2-7,-,-,TRBV2,CASTRGVTTYEQYF,TGTGCCAGCACCCGTGGAGTAACCACCTACGAGCAGTACTTC
TRBJ1-4,TRBD1,few,TRBV5-5,CASGTGGSEKLFF,TGTGCCAGCGGAACAGGGGGATCGGAAAAACTGTTTTTT